This T cell receptor beta chain was documented in a study of T cells after yellow fever vaccination. Study-level points and caveats: The study found a weaker secondary response that peaked faster, day 5 versus 15. From the bulk population, abundant clonotypes could contaminate and appear within FACS-sorted repertoires. It was a small share of clonotypes that appeared in both CD4 and CD8 compartments.

This clonotype was recorded at least ten times. The antigen remains unidentified. Universal primer sites and UMIs were introduced during 5'RACE template-switching synthesis of TCR cDNA. TCRdb called the 5' RACE reads again in MiXCR, with one record for every CDR3 protein. The table has about 360,000 distinct CDR3 sequences, 6.2% seen once. V shed 5 bases and J shed 4 bases, with 12 bases lying between them. This CDR3 spans 12 amino acids. The germline gives CDR1 SQVTM, CDR2 ANQGSEA. This sequence originates from a man aged 25-45 years who received the YFV17D yellow fever vaccine. The chain couples TRBV29-1 to TRBJ2-7, with D perhaps matching TRBD1 (6 bases). Sequences were derived from PBMCs, sampled 5 days after the yellow fever booster vaccination. The CDR3 spells CSVSGHLYEQYF. In DNA form, the CDR3 reads TGCAGCGTTTCGGGACACCTATACGAGCAGTACTTC.